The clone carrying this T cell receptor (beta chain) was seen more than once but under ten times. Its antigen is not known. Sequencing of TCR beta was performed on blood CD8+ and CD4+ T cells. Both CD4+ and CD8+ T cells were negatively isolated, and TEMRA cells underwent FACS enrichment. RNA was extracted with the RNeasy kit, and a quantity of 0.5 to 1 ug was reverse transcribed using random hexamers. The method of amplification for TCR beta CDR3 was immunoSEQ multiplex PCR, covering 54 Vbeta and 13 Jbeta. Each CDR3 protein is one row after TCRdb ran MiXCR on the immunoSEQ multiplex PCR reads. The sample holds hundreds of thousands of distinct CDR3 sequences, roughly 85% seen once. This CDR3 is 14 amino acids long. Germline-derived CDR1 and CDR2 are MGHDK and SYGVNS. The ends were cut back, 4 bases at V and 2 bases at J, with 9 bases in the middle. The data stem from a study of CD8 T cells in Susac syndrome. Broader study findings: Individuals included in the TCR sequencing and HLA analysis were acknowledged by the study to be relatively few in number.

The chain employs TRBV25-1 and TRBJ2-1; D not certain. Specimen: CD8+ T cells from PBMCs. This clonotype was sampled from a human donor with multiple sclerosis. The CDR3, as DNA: TGTGCCAGCAGTGGTGGGTTTACCTACAATGAGCAGTTCTTC. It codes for CASSGGFTYNEQFF.